Here is one T cell receptor beta chain with its context. Via MiXCR, TCRdb re-called the 5' RACE reads, giving one row per CDR3 protein. The sample has about 64,000 distinct CDR3 sequences; 20% to 25% are singletons. V was clipped by 2 bases and J by 7 bases, with 15 bases between them. Germline V gives CDR1 MNHEY, CDR2 SVGEGT. The CDR3 loop spans 15 amino acids. The J gene is TRBJ2-1, the V gene TRBV6-2 or TRBV6-3; the D gene is possibly TRBD2 (6 bases). The sequence was collected from a female donor with breast cancer. The sequencing sample was made of memory CD4+ T cells sorted from a lymph node. The subset: memory CD4+ T cells, CD4+CD45RO+CD25-. The CDR3 here is CASSYGTWGGNEQFF. CDR3 nucleotide sequence: TGTGCCAGCAGTTACGGGACTTGGGGAGGAAATGAGCAGTTCTTC.